This TCR beta chain appears in the sequencing data of a study of cytomegalovirus exposure and HLA in healthy donors. Study background: A prior analysis found about 110 million unique TCR beta sequences from 150 million to 200 million T cells. Study-wide results and limits: In a later analysis, CMV-associated beta chains were mostly HLA-associated, it appeared. An ancestry cluster, one associated with Asian ancestry, reportedly showed fewer N-insertions than the approximately 670-donor mean in a later analysis. In vitro work confirmed that three CMV-associated chains recognize CMV antigens.

The sample holds a few counts of this clone. The antigen is undetermined. With 60 Vbeta and 13 Jbeta primers, the PCR was carried out. Assay used: immunoSEQ multiplex PCR; TCRdb lists only in-frame clones, some missing. The sample comprises some 120,000 clones, roughly 15% of which are singletons, and approximately 2.9% rests with the top ten. The CDR3 totals 15 residues. Trimming left V 1 base short and J 0 bases short, with 7 bases between. Germline-derived CDR1 and CDR2 are SGHTA and FQGNSA. This TCR was sampled from a female donor in good health and CMV-seropositive. The material sequenced was PBMCs. V usage is TRBV7-2 and J usage is TRBJ1-5; no clear D gene. As DNA, the CDR3 is TGTGCCAGCAGCTTAGGGAGTTTTAGCAATCAGCCCCAGCATTTT. This encodes CASSLGSFSNQPQHF.